These 16 T cell receptor beta chains share one sample of origin, sequenced in a study of OX40 agonist ivuxolimab in advanced cancers. Generated by immunoSEQ multiplex PCR, the TCRdb table keeps only in-frame clones and is missing some. This table holds more than 80,000 clones, 91% found once. This specimen was CD4+ or CD8+ T cells sorted from blood, taken in a trial of the OX40 agonist ivuxolimab. The receptors here all came from an adult with an advanced solid tumor such as melanoma, head and neck, liver or kidney cancer.

V gene TRBV25-1 combines with J gene TRBJ2-2, with a tentative D call TRBD1 (6 bases). The V gene's germline CDR1 is MGHDK and CDR2 SYGVNS. The V end lost 6 bases, the J end lost 2 bases, and 13 bases lay between the germline ends. There are 15 residues in the CDR3. CDR3 sequence reads: CASSGQNRNTGELFF. DNA for the CDR3: TGTGCCAGCAGCGGACAGAACCGAAACACCGGGGAGCTGTTTTTT.

The rearrangement links TRBV7-9 to TRBJ2-1; D is ambiguous. The V end lost 1 base, the J end lost 6 bases, and 10 bases lay between the germline ends. Per germline, CDR1 SEHNR and CDR2 FQNEAQ (reference sequence). This CDR3 region has 14 residues. The CDR3 reads CASSLGGNSNEQFF. The DNA of the CDR3 is TGTGCCAGCAGCTTAGGAGGTAACTCCAATGAGCAGTTCTTC.

V usage is TRBV5-6 and J usage is TRBJ2-6; TRBD1 is a possible D gene (6 bases). The ends were cut back, 1 base at V and 0 bases at J, with 14 bases in the middle. The CDR3 totals 18 residues. In germline, CDR1 is SGHDT, CDR2 YYEEEE. This CDR3 is CASSLFQGTISGANVLTF. The CDR3 DNA follows: TGTGCCAGCAGCTTGTTTCAGGGGACGATCTCTGGGGCCAACGTCCTGACTTTC. The full variable domain, rest sourced from reference TRBV5-6 and TRBJ2-6, is DAGVTQSPTHLIKTRGQQVTLRCSPKSGHDTVSWYQQALGQGPQFIFQYYEEEERQRGNFPDRFSGHQFPNYSSELNVNALLLGDSALYLCASSLFQGTISGANVLTFGAGSRLTVL.

This rearrangement joins TRBV9 to TRBJ2-1, with 7 positions matching TRBD1. V lost 4 bases to trimming and J lost 6 bases; unmatched junction nucleotides: 13. Germline CDR1 is SGDLS and CDR2 is YYNGEE. The CDR3 is 16 amino acids. CDR3 protein: CASSRDMGQTPNEQFF. CDR3 coding DNA: TGTGCCAGCAGCAGAGATATGGGACAGACCCCCAATGAGCAGTTCTTC.

The chain couples TRBV7-2 to TRBJ1-4, with D perhaps TRBD1 (6 bases). Germline CDR1 reads SGHTA; CDR2 reads FQGNSA. This CDR3 has 13 amino acids. V was clipped by 4 bases and J by 8 bases, with 11 bases between them. The CDR3 sequence is CASSSNQGEKLFF. The CDR3 region has the DNA TGTGCCAGCAGCTCAAACCAGGGGGAAAAACTGTTTTTT.

The chain combines TRBV7-2 with TRBJ2-7; 10 bases are a match to TRBD1. V was pared by 1 base and J by 5 bases, with 8 bases of the junction left unmatched. Germline lookup yields CDR1 SGHTA and CDR2 FQGNSA. The CDR3 is 16 amino acids. CDR3 in DNA: TGTGCCAGCAGCTTAGGCTTGGGGGGACAGGGGAACGAGCAGTACTTC. It encodes CASSLGLGGQGNEQYF.

The chain joins TRBV6-5 to TRBJ1-1; D is undetermined. Germline CDR1 and CDR2: MNHEY and SVGAGI. The germline V and J ends were trimmed by 0 bases and 4 bases, with 9 bases remaining between them. This CDR3 is built from 14 residues. This CDR3 is CASSYSGRFTEAFF. CDR3 DNA sequence: TGTGCCAGCAGTTACTCAGGGAGATTCACTGAAGCTTTCTTT.

The DNA of the CDR3 is TGTGCCAGCAGCCCCGGGACAGGTCAGACTGCGCAGTACTTC. Its protein is CASSPGTGQTAQYF. The chain recombines TRBV5-4 with TRBJ2-7; 8 bases align to TRBD1. V trimming: 4 bases; J trimming: 9 bases; junction bases outside the gene matches: 12. The V gene's germline CDR1 is SGHNT and CDR2 YYREEE (reference sequence). This CDR3 has 14 residues.

This clone was seen a single time. The rearrangement uses TRBV6-6 and TRBJ1-1; D is unclear. The CDR3 length is 13 residues. Looked up from germline, CDR1 is MNHNY and CDR2 is SVGAGI (reference sequence). Between the trimmed V and J ends, which lost 4 bases and 1 base, there was a span of 7 bases. The CDR3 nucleotides are TGTGCCAGCAGTTGGAACGGGAACACTGAAGCTTTCTTT. Translation: CASSWNGNTEAFF.

J is TRBJ1-1 and V is TRBV28; tentatively, D is TRBD1 (5 bases). The CDR3 totals 13 residues. Germline values: CDR1 MDHEN, CDR2 SYDVKM. V lost 5 bases to trimming and J lost 1 base, with 8 bases between them. In DNA, the CDR3 is TGTGCCAGCAGTAGGGGTTGGAACACTGAAGCTTTCTTT. This translates into CASSRGWNTEAFF.

The chain uses TRBV2 and TRBJ1-5, with TRBD1 identical over 8 bases. The germline V gene encodes CDR1 SNHLY and CDR2 FYNNEI. The CDR3 consists of 16 residues. The V segment lost 6 bases and the J segment 6 bases; nucleotides outside the gene matches: 13. The CDR3, as DNA: TGTGCCAGCAGCTTCGACAGGGGATCGGGAGGTCAGCCCCAGCATTTT. Its translation: CASSFDRGSGGQPQHF.

This clone was seen once. This rearrangement joins TRBV6-5 to TRBJ2-2, with D hard to call. The CDR3 loop spans 14 amino acids. The germline V gene has CDR1 MNHEY and CDR2 SVGAGI. V was pared by 6 bases and J by 2 bases, with 10 bases between. The DNA of the CDR3 is TGTGCCAGCAGAAGGACGATCAACACCGGGGAGCTGTTTTTT. Translated, it gives CASRRTINTGELFF.

The count of this clone is one. The rearrangement uses TRBV18 and TRBJ1-3, with 7 nucleotides matching TRBD1. The V gene's germline CDR1 is KGHSH and CDR2 LQKENI. V shed 5 bases, J shed 0 bases, and the junction held 4 bases outside the gene matches. This CDR3 region has 15 residues. CDR3 coding DNA: TGTGCCAGCTCATCGGGGACAGTCTCTGGAAACACCATATATTTT. It translates to CASSSGTVSGNTIYF.

The V and J genes are TRBV5-4 and TRBJ2-2; 8 bases line up with TRBD2. The V and J ends lost 4 bases and 8 bases, in that order; junction bases with no gene match: 10. Germline V CDR1 and CDR2: SGHNT, YYREEE (reference sequence). The CDR3 extends over 15 amino acids. The CDR3 nucleotides read TGTGCCAGCAGCAAACTAGCGGATAATGGGGGGGAGCTGTTTTTT. Its protein is CASSKLADNGGELFF.

The V call is TRBV19, the J call TRBJ2-2; TRBD1 agrees at 10 bases. The ends lost 5 bases at V and 6 bases at J; junction bases unmatched: 12. CDR3 length equals 17 residues. The germline CDR1 and CDR2 sequences are LNHDA and SQIVND (reference sequence). For the CDR3, the DNA is TGTGCCAGTAGTCCCGCTCTGGGACAGGGGAAAGCCGGGGAGCTGTTTTTT. Translated: CASSPALGQGKAGELFF.

CDR3 loop: CAGVARGNQPQHF. CDR3 DNA sequence: TGTGCCGGGGTCGCGAGAGGCAATCAGCCCCAGCATTTT. The chain is built from TRBV6-7 and TRBJ1-5; D is unresolved. TRBV6-7 is filed as an ORF, its function uncertain. The CDR3 is 13 residues long. Trimming pared 11 bases from V and 2 bases from J, leaving 13 bases between.